The present T cell receptor beta chain was sequenced within a study of CD8 T cells in ankylosing spondylitis. TCRdb analysed the 5' RACE reads with MiXCR anew, one entry per CDR3 protein. Altogether 350,000 or so distinct CDR3 sequences are present, approximately 10% being singletons, with the ten largest covering about 10%. In this sample, this clonotype turned up many times. The CDR3 runs to 16 residues. Between the trimmed V and J ends, which lost 1 base and 3 bases, there was a span of 16 bases. The germline gives CDR1 LGHNA, CDR2 YNFKEQ. The receptor comes from a female donor with ankylosing spondylitis or in good health (not recorded which). The sequencing sample was made of blood, either unsorted or a sorted T cell fraction (not recorded which). This chain uses TRBV4-2 with TRBJ2-7, with D possibly being TRBD2 (6 bases). The CDR3 is CASSQGPGGPVYEQYF. CDR3 sequence (DNA): TGTGCCAGCAGCCAAGGGCCCGGAGGGCCTGTCTACGAGCAGTACTTC.